This T cell receptor (beta chain) was documented in a study of cytomegalovirus exposure and HLA in healthy donors. The wider study: Roughly 180 million T cells yielded more than 90 million unique TCR beta sequences, as an earlier analysis found. Study outcomes and limitations: The productive fraction for most TCR beta V segments was about 90% or about 30% in an earlier analysis. According to reports, the classifier identified cytomegalovirus status with high specificity and sensitivity.

This clone has just a few counts. Its matching antigen is unknown. Trimming pared 8 bases from V and 1 base from J, leaving 11 bases between. The CDR3 covers 14 residues. In germline, CDR1 is MGHDK, CDR2 SYGVNS. The PCR employed 60 Vbeta primers together with 13 Jbeta primers. Profiled with immunoSEQ multiplex PCR; TCRdb holds only in-frame clones, not every one. The top ten clones hold 4.5% to 7% of a sample with around 230,000 clones, roughly 80% of them seen once. V usage is TRBV25-1 and J usage is TRBJ2-2; D unclear. This TCR derives from a man between 35 and 55 years old in good health and CMV-seropositive. The sequencing sample was made of PBMCs. CDR3: CASHDAGNTGELFF. DNA for the CDR3: TGTGCCAGCCATGATGCAGGGAACACCGGGGAGCTGTTTTTT.